A selection of T cell receptor beta chains follows, all from one sample in a study of identical twins. TCRdb re-derived calls from the 5' RACE reads in MiXCR, one entry per CDR3 protein. Among approximately 260,000 distinct CDR3 sequences, roughly 8.7% were seen once, and the ten largest hold 3%. In addition, the sample was reused for a study of yellow fever vaccine responses in identical twins.

The sample taken for sequencing was CD8+ T cells sorted from blood. The receptor set was obtained from a young woman in good health. Each CDR3 is given with its conserved first and last residue. A D gene is named only where the DNA matches it firmly.

NA	TRBV12-3/TRBV12-4	TRBJ2-3	CASRTLEYTQYF
TRBD2	TRBV18	TRBJ2-7	CASSPDALAGPLFYEQYF
NA	TRBV14	TRBJ2-3	CASSQENLRRAVGTDTQYF
NA	TRBV16	TRBJ2-7	CASSSRADEQYF
TRBD2	TRBV10-2	TRBJ2-3	CAIDRTSDSTDTQYF
NA	TRBV29-1	TRBJ2-2	CSVEDLGGRTNTGELFF
TRBD2	TRBV11-2	TRBJ2-1	CASSFGRIAGGPNEQFF
NA	TRBV24-1	TRBJ2-5	CATSDLRRGTQYF
NA	TRBV7-9	TRBJ2-5	CASSFMEWERETQYF
NA	TRBV29-1	TRBJ2-7	CSVEDRGGYEQYF
NA	TRBV7-9	TRBJ2-7	CASSLAPKYEQYF
NA	TRBV29-1	TRBJ2-1	CSVYGTKYNEQFF
NA	TRBV6-5	TRBJ2-1	CASSYLGDSYNEQFF
NA	TRBV10-3	TRBJ2-2	CATLYGGELFF
TRBD1	TRBV24-1	TRBJ2-7	CATEDRGPEQYF
TRBD1	TRBV10-3	TRBJ1-2	CAIKGDRGLSNYGYTF
NA	TRBV18	TRBJ2-1	CASSGSSTGNEQFF
NA	TRBV13	TRBJ2-2	CASSGSVAGELFF
NA	TRBV14	TRBJ2-7	CASSQVGHSYEQYF
TRBD1	TRBV12-3/TRBV12-4	TRBJ1-5	CASRPQGAGNQPQHF
TRBD2	TRBV7-9	TRBJ2-1	CASRSAGGPGNEQFF
TRBD1	TRBV15	TRBJ1-5	CATSRDRQGNQPQHF
NA	TRBV10-3	TRBJ2-2	CAIERAGTGELFF
TRBD1	TRBV11-2	TRBJ1-1	CASSLDARTGRNTEAFF
TRBD2	TRBV12-5	TRBJ2-1	CARPTPQRGNYEQFF
NA	TRBV29-1	TRBJ1-1	CSVLIRREAFF
NA	TRBV29-1	TRBJ2-3	CSVEDGWRSTDTQYF
NA	TRBV7-2	TRBJ2-3	CASSPGWAGADTQYF
NA	TRBV12-3/TRBV12-4	TRBJ2-5	CASSSTETQYF